This T cell receptor (beta chain) was identified during a study of T-cell memory formation after mild COVID-19. This clonotype appeared many times. Its specificity is unknown. It was 5'RACE with constant-segment primers that produced the TCR alpha and TCR beta cDNA libraries, which carried sample barcodes and UMIs. TCRdb re-called the 5' RACE reads with MiXCR, one entry per CDR3 protein. Among around 500,000 distinct CDR3 sequences, 15% to 20% were seen once, and the ten largest hold 10% to 15%. V was clipped by 0 bases and J by 8 bases; unmatched bases: 9. Germline V gene data show CDR1 as SGHTS and CDR2 as YDEGEE. The CDR3 sequence is 16 residues long. Study observations and caveats: Day 15 to 85 contractors were CD4/CD8 balanced; later expanders leaned CD4+. Researchers report contracting CD4+ clones mostly in CM and EM, with CD8+ clones in EMRA.

The sample taken for sequencing was PBMCs or a T cell subset sorted from them (not recorded which). The rearrangement uses TRBV5-8 and TRBJ2-2; 8 bases agree with TRBD2. This clonotype was obtained from an adult woman who had mild COVID-19 (a few samples of this study predate the infection). Cell type and time point are not known. CDR3 in amino acids: CASSLEAGDWRGELFF. CDR3 bases: TGTGCCAGCAGCTTGGAAGCGGGGGACTGGAGGGGGGAGCTGTTTTTT.